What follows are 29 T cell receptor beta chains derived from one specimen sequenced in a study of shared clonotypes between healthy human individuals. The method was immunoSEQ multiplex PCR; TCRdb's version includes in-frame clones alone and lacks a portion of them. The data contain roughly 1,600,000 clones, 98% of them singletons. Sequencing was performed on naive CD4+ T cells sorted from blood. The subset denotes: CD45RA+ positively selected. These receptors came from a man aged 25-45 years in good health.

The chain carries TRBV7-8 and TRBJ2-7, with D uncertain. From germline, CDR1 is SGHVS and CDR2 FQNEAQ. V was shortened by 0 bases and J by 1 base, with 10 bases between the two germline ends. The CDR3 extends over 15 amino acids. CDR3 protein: CASSLAPGFSYEQYF. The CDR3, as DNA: TGTGCCAGCAGCTTAGCACCGGGTTTTTCCTACGAGCAGTACTTC.

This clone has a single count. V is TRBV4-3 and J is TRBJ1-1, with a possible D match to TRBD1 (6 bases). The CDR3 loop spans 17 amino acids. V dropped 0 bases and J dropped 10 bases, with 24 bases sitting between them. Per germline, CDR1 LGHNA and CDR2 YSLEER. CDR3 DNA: TGCGCCAGCAGCCAAGATGTTATGGGGGGCGATGCGCCCCTAGCTTTCTTT. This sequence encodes CASSQDVMGGDAPLAFF.

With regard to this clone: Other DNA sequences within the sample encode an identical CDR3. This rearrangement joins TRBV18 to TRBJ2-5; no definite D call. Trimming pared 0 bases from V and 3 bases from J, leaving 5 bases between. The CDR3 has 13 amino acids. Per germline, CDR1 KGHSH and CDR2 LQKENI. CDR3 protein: CASSPPSKETQYF. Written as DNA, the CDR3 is TGTGCCAGCTCACCACCGTCAAAAGAGACCCAGTACTTC. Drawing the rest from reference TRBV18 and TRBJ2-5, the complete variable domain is NAGVMQNPRHLVRRRGQEARLRCSPMKGHSHVYWYRQLPEEGLKFMVYLQKENIIDESGMPKERFSAEFPKEGPSILRIQQVVRGDSAAYFCASSPPSKETQYFGPGTRLLVL.

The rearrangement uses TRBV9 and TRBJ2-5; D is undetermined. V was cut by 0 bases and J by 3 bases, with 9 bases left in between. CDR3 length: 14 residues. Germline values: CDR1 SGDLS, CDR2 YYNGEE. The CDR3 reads CASSVEAGEETQYF. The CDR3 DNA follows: TGTGCCAGCAGCGTAGAGGCTGGAGAAGAGACCCAGTACTTC.

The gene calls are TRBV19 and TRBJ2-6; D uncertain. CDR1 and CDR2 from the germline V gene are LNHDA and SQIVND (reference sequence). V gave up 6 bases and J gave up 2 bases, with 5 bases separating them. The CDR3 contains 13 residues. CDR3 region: CASRNAGANVLTF. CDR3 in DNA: TGTGCCAGTAGAAACGCTGGGGCCAACGTCCTGACTTTC.

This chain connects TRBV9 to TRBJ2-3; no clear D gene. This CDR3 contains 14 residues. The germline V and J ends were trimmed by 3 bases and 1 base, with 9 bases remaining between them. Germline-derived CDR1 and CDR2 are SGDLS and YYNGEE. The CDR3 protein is CASSGPSRTDTQYF. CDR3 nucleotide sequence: TGTGCCAGCAGCGGTCCCTCTCGCACAGATACGCAGTATTTT.

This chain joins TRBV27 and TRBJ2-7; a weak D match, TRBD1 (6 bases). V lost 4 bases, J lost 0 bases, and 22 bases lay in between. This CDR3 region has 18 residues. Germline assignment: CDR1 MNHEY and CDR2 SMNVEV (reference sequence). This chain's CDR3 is CASSSMLKNRVSSYEQYF. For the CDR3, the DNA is TGTGCCAGCAGTTCCATGCTCAAGAACAGGGTCAGCTCCTACGAGCAGTACTTC.

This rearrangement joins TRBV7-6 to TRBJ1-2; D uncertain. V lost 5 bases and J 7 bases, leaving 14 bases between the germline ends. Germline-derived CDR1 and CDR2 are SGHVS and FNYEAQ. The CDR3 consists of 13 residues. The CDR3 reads CASSPSGSGGYTF. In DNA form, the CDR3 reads TGTGCCAGCAGCCCTTCGGGAAGCGGTGGCTACACCTTC. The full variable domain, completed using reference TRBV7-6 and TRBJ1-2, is GAGVSQSPRYKVTKRGQDVALRCDPISGHVSLYWYRQALGQGPEFLTYFNYEAQQDKSGLPNDRFSAERPEGSISTLTIQRTEQRDSAMYRCASSPSGSGGYTFGSGTRLTVV.

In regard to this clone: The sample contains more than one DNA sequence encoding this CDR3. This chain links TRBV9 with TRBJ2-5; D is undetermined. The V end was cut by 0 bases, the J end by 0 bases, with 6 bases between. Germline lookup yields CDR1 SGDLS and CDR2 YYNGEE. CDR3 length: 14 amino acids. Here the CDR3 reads CASSVGPYQETQYF. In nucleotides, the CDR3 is TGTGCCAGCAGCGTAGGGCCTTACCAAGAGACCCAGTACTTC.

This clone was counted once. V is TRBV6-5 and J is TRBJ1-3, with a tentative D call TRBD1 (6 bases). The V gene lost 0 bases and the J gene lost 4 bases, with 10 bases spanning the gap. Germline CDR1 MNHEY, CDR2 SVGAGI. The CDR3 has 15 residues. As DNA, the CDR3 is TGTGCCAGCAGTTACTCTGGCAGGGGAGGAAACACCATATATTTT. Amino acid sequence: CASSYSGRGGNTIYF.

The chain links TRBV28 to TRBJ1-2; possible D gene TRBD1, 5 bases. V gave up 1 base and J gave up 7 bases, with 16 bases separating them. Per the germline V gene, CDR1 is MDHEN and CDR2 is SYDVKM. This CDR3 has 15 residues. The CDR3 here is CASSLSGRASRGYTF. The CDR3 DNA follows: TGTGCCAGCAGTTTATCGGGCAGGGCTTCACGTGGCTACACCTTC.

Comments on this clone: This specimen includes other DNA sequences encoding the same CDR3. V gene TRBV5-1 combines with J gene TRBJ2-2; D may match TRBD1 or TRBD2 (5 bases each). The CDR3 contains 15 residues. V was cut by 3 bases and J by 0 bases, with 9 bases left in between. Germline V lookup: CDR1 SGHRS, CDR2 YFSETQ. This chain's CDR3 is CASSSGTANTGELFF. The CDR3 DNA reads TGCGCCAGCAGCTCGGGGACGGCGAACACCGGGGAGCTGTTTTTT.

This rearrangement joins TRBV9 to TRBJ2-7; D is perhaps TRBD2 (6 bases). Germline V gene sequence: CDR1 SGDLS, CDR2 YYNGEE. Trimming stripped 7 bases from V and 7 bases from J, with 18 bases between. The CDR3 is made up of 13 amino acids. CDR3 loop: CASGGGGTGEQYF. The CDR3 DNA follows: TGTGCCAGCGGGGGTGGAGGGACGGGAGAGCAGTACTTC.

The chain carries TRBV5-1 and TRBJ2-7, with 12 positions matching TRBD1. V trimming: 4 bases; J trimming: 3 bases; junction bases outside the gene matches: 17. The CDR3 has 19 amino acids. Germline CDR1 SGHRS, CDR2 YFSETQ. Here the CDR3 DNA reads TGCGCCAGCAGCACCCCTTCCGGGACAGGGGGCGGCGCACACTACGAGCAGTACTTC. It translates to CASSTPSGTGGGAHYEQYF.

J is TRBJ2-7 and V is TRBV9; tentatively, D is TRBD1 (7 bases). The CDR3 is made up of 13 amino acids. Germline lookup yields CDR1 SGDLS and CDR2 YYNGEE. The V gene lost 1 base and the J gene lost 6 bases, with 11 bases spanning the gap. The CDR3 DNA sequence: TGTGCCAGCAGCGTACCAGGGGGGCGCGAGCAGTACTTC. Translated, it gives CASSVPGGREQYF.

DNA for the CDR3: TGTGCCAGCAGCCCCCTGACAGGCTTCGGCACTGAAGCTTTCTTT. Amino acid sequence: CASSPLTGFGTEAFF. The chain couples TRBV7-9 to TRBJ1-1; perhaps TRBD1 as D (6 bases). The germline V and J ends were trimmed by 5 bases and 4 bases, with 17 bases remaining between them. The CDR3 length is 15 residues. CDR1 is SEHNR and CDR2 is FQNEAQ in the germline V gene (reference sequence).

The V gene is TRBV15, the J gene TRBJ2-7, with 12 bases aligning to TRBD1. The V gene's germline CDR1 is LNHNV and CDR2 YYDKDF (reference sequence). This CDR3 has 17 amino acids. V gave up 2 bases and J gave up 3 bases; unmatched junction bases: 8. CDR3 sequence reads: CATSRSTGTGGIYEQYF. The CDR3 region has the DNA TGTGCCACCAGCAGAAGCACCGGGACAGGGGGCATCTACGAGCAGTACTTC.

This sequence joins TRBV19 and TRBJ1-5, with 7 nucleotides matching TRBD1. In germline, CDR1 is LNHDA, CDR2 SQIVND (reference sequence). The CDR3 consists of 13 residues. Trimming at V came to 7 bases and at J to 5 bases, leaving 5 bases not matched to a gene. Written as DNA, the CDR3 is TGTGCCAGTACCGGGACAGAGTATCAGCCCCAGCATTTT. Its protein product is CASTGTEYQPQHF.

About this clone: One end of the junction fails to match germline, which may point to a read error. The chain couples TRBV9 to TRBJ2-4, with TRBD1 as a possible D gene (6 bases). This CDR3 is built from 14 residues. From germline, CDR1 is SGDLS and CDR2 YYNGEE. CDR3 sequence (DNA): TGTGCCAGCAGCGTAGATCCAGGGGCCTGGGATCTCGGCTTC. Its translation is CASSVDPGAWDLGF. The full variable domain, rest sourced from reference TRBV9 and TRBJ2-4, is DSGVTQTPKHLITATGQRVTLRCSPRSGDLSVYWYQQSLDQGLQFLIQYYNGEERAKGNILERFSAQQFPDLHSELNLSSLELGDSALYFCASSVDPGAWDLGFGAGTRLSVL.

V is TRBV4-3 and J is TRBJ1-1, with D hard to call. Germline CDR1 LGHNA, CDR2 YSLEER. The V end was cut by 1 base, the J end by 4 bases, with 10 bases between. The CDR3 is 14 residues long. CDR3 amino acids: CASSQAFGSTEAFF. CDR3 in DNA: TGCGCCAGCAGCCAAGCATTCGGGAGCACTGAAGCTTTCTTT.

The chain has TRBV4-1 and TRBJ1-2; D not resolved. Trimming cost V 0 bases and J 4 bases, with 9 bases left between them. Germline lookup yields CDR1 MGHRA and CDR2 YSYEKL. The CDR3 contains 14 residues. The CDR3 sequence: CASSQDGVLYGYTF. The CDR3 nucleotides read TGCGCCAGCAGCCAAGACGGCGTCCTCTATGGCTACACCTTC.

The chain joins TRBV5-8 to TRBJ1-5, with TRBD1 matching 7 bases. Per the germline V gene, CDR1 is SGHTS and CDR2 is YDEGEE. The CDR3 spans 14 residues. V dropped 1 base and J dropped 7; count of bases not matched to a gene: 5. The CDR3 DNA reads TGTGCCAGCAGCTTGCAGGGGGGTTTGCAGCCCCAGCATTTT. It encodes CASSLQGGLQPQHF.

CDR3 residues: CAWARTNYGYTF. The CDR3 DNA follows: TGTGCCTGGGCCAGAACTAACTATGGCTACACCTTC. The chain recombines TRBV30 with TRBJ1-2, with D unresolved. V was cut by 5 bases and J by 0 bases, with 7 bases left in between. Looked up from germline, CDR1 is GTSNPN and CDR2 is SVGIG (reference sequence). This CDR3 is built from 12 residues.

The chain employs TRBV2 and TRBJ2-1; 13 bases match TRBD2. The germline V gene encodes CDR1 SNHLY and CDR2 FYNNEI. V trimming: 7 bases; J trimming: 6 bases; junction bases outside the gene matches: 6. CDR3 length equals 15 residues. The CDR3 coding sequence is TGTGCCAGCAATCTCGGACTAGCGGGAGTCAATGAGCAGTTCTTC. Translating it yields CASNLGLAGVNEQFF.

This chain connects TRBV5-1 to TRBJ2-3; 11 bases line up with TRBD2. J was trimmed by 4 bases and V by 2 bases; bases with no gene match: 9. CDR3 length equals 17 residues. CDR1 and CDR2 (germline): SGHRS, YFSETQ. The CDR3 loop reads CASSFTLLAGDADTQYF. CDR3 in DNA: TGCGCCAGCAGCTTCACCCTACTAGCGGGAGATGCAGATACGCAGTATTTT.

CDR3 sequence: CASKQVLGEQYF. The CDR3 DNA sequence: TGTGCCAGCAAGCAGGTCCTGGGCGAGCAGTACTTC. The V call is TRBV28, the J call TRBJ2-7; D not resolved. Per the germline V gene, CDR1 is MDHEN and CDR2 is SYDVKM. The CDR3 loop spans 12 amino acids. The V and J ends lost 7 bases and 6 bases respectively, with 13 bases between them.

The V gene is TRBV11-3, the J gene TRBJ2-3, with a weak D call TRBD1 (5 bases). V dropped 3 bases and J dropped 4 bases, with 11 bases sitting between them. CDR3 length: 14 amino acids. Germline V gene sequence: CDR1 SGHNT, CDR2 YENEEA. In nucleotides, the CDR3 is TGTGCCAGCAGCTTGACAGCCGCCTCAGATACGCAGTATTTT. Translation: CASSLTAASDTQYF.

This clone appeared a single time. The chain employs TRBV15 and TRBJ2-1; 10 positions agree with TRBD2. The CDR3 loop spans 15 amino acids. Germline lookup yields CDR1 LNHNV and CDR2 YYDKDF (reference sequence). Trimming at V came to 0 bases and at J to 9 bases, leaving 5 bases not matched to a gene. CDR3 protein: CATSRDGLAGGEQFF. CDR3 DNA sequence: TGTGCCACCAGCAGAGATGGGTTAGCGGGAGGTGAGCAGTTCTTC.

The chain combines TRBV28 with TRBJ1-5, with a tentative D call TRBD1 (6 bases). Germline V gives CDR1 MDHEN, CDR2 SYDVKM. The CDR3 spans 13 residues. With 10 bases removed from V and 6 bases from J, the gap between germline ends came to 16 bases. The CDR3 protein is CAITPNRVQPQHF. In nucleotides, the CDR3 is TGTGCCATTACCCCTAACAGGGTTCAGCCCCAGCATTTT.